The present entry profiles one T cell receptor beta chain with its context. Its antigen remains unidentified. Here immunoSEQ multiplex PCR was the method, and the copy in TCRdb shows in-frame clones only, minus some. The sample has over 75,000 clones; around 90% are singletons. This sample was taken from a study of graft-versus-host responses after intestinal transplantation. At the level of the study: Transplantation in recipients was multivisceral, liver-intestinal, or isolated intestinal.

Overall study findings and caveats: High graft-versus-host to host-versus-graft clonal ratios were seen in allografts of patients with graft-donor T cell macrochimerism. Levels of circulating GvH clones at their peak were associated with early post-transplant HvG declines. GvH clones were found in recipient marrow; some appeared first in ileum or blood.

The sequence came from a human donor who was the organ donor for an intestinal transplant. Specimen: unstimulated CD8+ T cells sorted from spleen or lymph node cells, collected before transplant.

CDR3 nucleotides: TGCGCCAGCAGCTTACCCTCCGGGGGTAATGAGCAGTTCTTC. As protein: CASSLPSGGNEQFF. The chain carries TRBV5-1 and TRBJ2-1, with a tentative D call TRBD2 (6 bases). The CDR3 covers 14 residues. Per the germline V gene, CDR1 is SGHRS and CDR2 is YFSETQ. V lost 2 bases to trimming and J lost 7 bases, with 13 bases between them.